What follows are 21 T cell receptor beta chains derived from one specimen sequenced in a study of blood T cell repertoires in COVID-19. The protocol was immunoSEQ multiplex PCR, while the TCRdb copy is restricted to in-frame clones and leaves out a portion. The data show about 400,000 clones, approximately 85% seen once. The sample comprised PBMCs or T cells enriched from blood (not recorded which). The source is a middle-aged woman with acute COVID-19.

This rearrangement joins TRBV21-1 to TRBJ1-2; TRBD1 was called by the table and not checked on the DNA. TRBV21-1 is a documented pseudogene. This CDR3 is 22 amino acids long. The CDR3 here is CASSKVLGTGGVPRIYPYGYTF. As DNA, the CDR3 is TGTGCCAGCAGCAAAGTCTTAGGGACAGGGGGAGTCCCAAGAATTTACCCCTATGGCTACACCTTC.

The chain is built from TRBV30 and TRBJ1-2, with D possibly being TRBD1 (6 bases). CDR1 and CDR2 from the germline V gene are GTSNPN and SVGIG (reference sequence). The V and J ends lost 2 bases and 8 bases respectively, with 15 bases between them. The length of the CDR3 is 13 residues. CDR3 in amino acids: CAWSTTGNGGYTF. Written as DNA, the CDR3 is TGTGCCTGGAGTACTACAGGGAATGGAGGCTACACCTTC.

The CDR3 here is CARPDRKTYGYTF. In nucleotides, the CDR3 is TGTGCCAGACCGGACAGAAAAACCTATGGCTACACCTTC. The chain uses TRBV25-1 and TRBJ1-2, with D perhaps TRBD1 (6 bases). The CDR3 length is 13 residues. Germline-derived CDR1 and CDR2 are MGHDK and SYGVNS. V lost 9 bases to trimming and J lost 4 bases, with 15 bases between them.

The J gene is TRBJ2-5, the V gene TRBV11-2, with D possibly being TRBD1 (6 bases). V shed 2 bases and J shed 2 bases, with 12 bases lying between them. Looked up from germline, CDR1 is SGHAT and CDR2 is FQNNGV. The CDR3 is 15 residues long. The CDR3 region has the DNA TGTGCCAGCAGCTTAATGGGACAACAACAAGAGACCCAGTACTTC. It translates to CASSLMGQQQETQYF.

This chain connects TRBV10-3 to TRBJ1-2; D perhaps matches TRBD1 (6 bases). V gave up 8 bases and J gave up 4 bases, with 14 bases separating them. The germline V gene encodes CDR1 ENHRY and CDR2 SYGVKD. CDR3 length: 13 amino acids. CDR3 coding DNA: TGTGCCATCCGGGACACCCACCTCTATGGCTACACCTTC. Amino acids: CAIRDTHLYGYTF.

J is TRBJ2-5 and V is TRBV6-5, with TRBD2 matching 8 bases. Trimming cost V 5 bases and J 9 bases; bases outside gene matches: 5. Looked up from germline, CDR1 is MNHEY and CDR2 is SVGAGI. This CDR3 comprises 12 residues. DNA of the CDR3: TGTGCCAGCAGTCGGCCGACTAGCGCCCAGTACTTC. This gives the protein CASSRPTSAQYF.

The rearrangement uses TRBV12-3 or TRBV12-4 and TRBJ1-1; the D is unclear. The CDR3 spans 12 residues. V was pared by 5 bases and J by 8 bases, with 12 bases between. CDR3 region: CASSDAGSEAFF. The CDR3, as DNA: TGTGCCAGCAGTGACGCGGGGTCCGAAGCTTTCTTT.

In DNA, the CDR3 is TGTGCCACCAGCAGAGGCCGGACAGCCTACAATGAGCAGTTCTTC. Protein product: CATSRGRTAYNEQFF. This rearrangement joins TRBV15 to TRBJ2-1; a possible D gene is TRBD1 (6 bases). This CDR3 region has 15 residues. The V and J ends lost 1 base and 2 bases respectively, with 9 bases between them. Germline V gives CDR1 LNHNV, CDR2 YYDKDF (reference sequence). The full variable domain, its missing parts supplied by reference TRBV15 and TRBJ2-1, is DAMVIQNPRYQVTQFGKPVTLSCSQTLNHNVMYWYQQKSSQAPKLLFHYYDKDFNNEADTPDNFQSRRPNTSFCFLDIRSPGLGDTAMYLCATSRGRTAYNEQFFGPGTRLTVL.

Regarding this clone: Other DNA sequences within the sample encode an identical CDR3. J is TRBJ1-2 and V is TRBV6-1, with TRBD1 as a possible D gene (5 bases). Germline CDR1 and CDR2: MNHNS and SASEGT. This CDR3 is built from 14 residues. V dropped 3 bases and J dropped 0 bases, with 8 bases sitting between them. The CDR3 protein is CASSEGGTNYGYTF. The CDR3 region has the DNA TGTGCCAGCAGTGAGGGGGGTACTAACTATGGCTACACCTTC.

This chain connects TRBV5-4 to TRBJ2-7; 7 bases match TRBD2. J lost 5 bases, V lost 4 bases, and 12 bases had no gene match. Germline V gene sequence: CDR1 SGHNT, CDR2 YYREEE (reference sequence). The CDR3 runs to 15 residues. The CDR3 region is CASSLTGTTMDEQYF. CDR3 coding DNA: TGTGCCAGCAGCCTTACCGGGACTACCATGGACGAGCAGTACTTC.

The rearrangement joins TRBV19 to TRBJ1-2; 11 nucleotides agree with TRBD1. V gave up 7 bases and J gave up 6 bases; unmatched junction bases: 10. The CDR3 runs to 15 residues. The germline V gene encodes CDR1 LNHDA and CDR2 SQIVND (reference sequence). Here the CDR3 reads CASTDRRDRGDGYTF. The CDR3 region has the DNA TGTGCCAGTACCGACAGGAGGGACAGGGGGGATGGCTACACCTTC.

The V gene is TRBV29-1, the J gene TRBJ1-2; D is possibly TRBD1 (6 bases). Between the trimmed V and J ends, which lost 4 bases and 4 bases, there was a span of 16 bases. CDR3 length: 14 amino acids. The germline V gene encodes CDR1 SQVTM and CDR2 ANQGSEA. The DNA for the CDR3 is TGCAGCGTTGCCGGACAGCTTGGATCCTATGGCTACACCTTC. Translated: CSVAGQLGSYGYTF.

The chain has TRBV7-8 and TRBJ1-1; tentatively, D is TRBD1 (5 bases). Per germline, CDR1 SGHVS and CDR2 FQNEAQ. V was clipped by 5 bases and J by 5 bases, with 18 bases between them. The CDR3 has 15 amino acids. CDR3 sequence reads: CASSPLRGAGTEAFF. The DNA for the CDR3 is TGTGCCAGCAGCCCCCTACGTGGGGCTGGAACTGAAGCTTTCTTT.

This clone was recorded only once. V and J are TRBV13 and TRBJ1-2; 9 positions match TRBD1. CDR3 length: 16 residues. V gave up 2 bases and J gave up 5 bases; unmatched junction bases: 9. CDR1 is PRHDT and CDR2 is FYEKMQ in the germline V gene (reference sequence). CDR3 nucleotide sequence: TGTGCCAGCAGCTTAAGAGTGGACAGGGGAGGGTATGGCTACACCTTC. This encodes CASSLRVDRGGYGYTF.

CDR3 sequence: CTSSQDTRRGAFVIQYF. CDR3 in DNA: TGCACCAGCAGCCAAGATACAAGGCGGGGGGCCTTCGTCATTCAGTACTTC. This chain links TRBV1 with TRBJ2-4; TRBD2, the D gene given by the table, was not confirmed from the DNA. TRBV1 is classified as a pseudogene. This CDR3 is 17 amino acids long.

The gene calls are TRBV24-1 and TRBJ2-7; 10 nucleotides match TRBD1. Germline CDR1 KGHDR, CDR2 SFDVKD. Germline trimming cut 2 bases from V and 5 bases from J; bases unmatched to any gene: 5. The CDR3 extends over 15 amino acids. CDR3 nucleotides: TGTGCCACCAGTGATTCCCGGGACAGGGGTAACGAGCAGTACTTC. This encodes CATSDSRDRGNEQYF.

This clone has more than one count but fewer than ten. The genes are TRBV3-1 (or the pseudogene TRBV3-2) and TRBJ1-1; 10 nucleotides line up with TRBD1. The V gene's germline CDR1 is LGHDT and CDR2 YNNKEL (reference sequence). This CDR3 contains 15 residues. V trimming: 4 bases; J trimming: 5 bases; junction bases outside the gene matches: 7. The CDR3 nucleotides are TGTGCCAGCAGCCGACTCGGACAGGGGGGGACTGAAGCTTTCTTT. This sequence encodes CASSRLGQGGTEAFF.

The rearrangement uses TRBV5-1 and TRBJ2-2, with 9 bases lining up with TRBD1. From germline, CDR1 is SGHRS and CDR2 YFSETQ. Unmatched junction bases numbered 8, after V lost 2 bases and J lost 3 bases. This CDR3 has 17 residues. CDR3 DNA: TGCGCCAGCAGCTTTACCGGACAGGGGTCTCACACCGGGGAGCTGTTTTTT. Protein product: CASSFTGQGSHTGELFF.

The chain combines TRBV5-5 with TRBJ1-5; tentatively, D is TRBD1 (6 bases). CDR1 SGHKS and CDR2 YYEKEE come from the germline V gene (reference sequence). V lost 4 bases and J 6 bases, leaving 17 bases between the germline ends. This CDR3 has 15 residues. As DNA, the CDR3 is TGTGCCAGCAGCCGCTCAACCGGGACAAGTCAGCCCCAGCATTTT. It is translated as CASSRSTGTSQPQHF.

This chain uses TRBV6-2 or TRBV6-3 with TRBJ2-1, with 10 nucleotides matching TRBD2. The germline gives CDR1 MNHEY, CDR2 SVGEGT. The CDR3 loop spans 16 amino acids. V shed 5 bases and J 4 bases; nucleotides not matched to a gene: 8. The CDR3 spells CASSIIAGGRYNEQFF. The CDR3 DNA reads TGTGCCAGCAGTATTATAGCGGGGGGTCGTTACAATGAGCAGTTCTTC.

This clone was recorded only once. This chain links TRBV2 with TRBJ2-5; 9 nucleotides match TRBD2. From germline, CDR1 is SNHLY and CDR2 FYNNEI. J gave up 4 bases and V 6 bases, and 3 bases lay outside the gene matches. The CDR3 totals 13 residues. The CDR3: CASSGLARETQYF. In DNA, the CDR3 is TGTGCCAGCAGCGGACTAGCGAGAGAGACCCAGTACTTC.